This T cell receptor beta chain was documented in a study of cytomegalovirus exposure and HLA in healthy donors (dated by TCRdb to 2017 to 2019). At the level of the whole study: An earlier analysis of approximately 640 of the donors reported 250 to 350 Gb of sequence data and roughly 100 million unique TCR beta sequences from 190 million or so T cells. An early release covering roughly 640 HLA-typed donors comprised about 310 gigabases of sequencing data and 85 million or so unique TCR sequences. Of the 350 to 450 genotyped donors, approximately 80% fell in the genetic ancestry cluster associated with self-reported Caucasian donors. The aim of the study was to test whether cataloging public T cell receptors could identify signatures of past pathogen exposure. The T cell repertoires of 666 subjects were profiled by immunosequencing and related to cytomegalovirus serostatus. Besides the first cohort of around 700 subjects, a separate validation cohort made up of 120 different subjects was used. To predict cytomegalovirus infection status, the study combined high-throughput TCR immunosequencing, statistical association of individual TCRs with disease status, and machine learning. A later analysis re-analyzed previously published TCR beta repertoires from roughly 690 donors and added high-resolution HLA genotyping to study TCR occurrence patterns. Rather than using new phenotypic data, the later analysis identified candidate immune exposures from TCR beta sequences and from how often those sequences occurred across donors. In an earlier analysis of 587 of the donors, high-throughput TCR beta sequencing was used to judge whether each TCR beta V gene segment behaved as functional or pseudogenic. Donor age, sex, ethnicity and CMV serostatus were compiled together with the repertoire data. In a later genetic analysis, genome-wide SNP genotypes for about 65% of the roughly 700 donors were used, and that subset was treated as a discovery cohort. Every discovery cohort repertoire had been produced on one sequencing platform. Both class I and class II loci were covered by HLA typing, at four-digit resolution. Typing coverage varied by locus: 629-630 donors for A, B, C, DRB1 and DQB1; roughly 520 for DQA1; more than 600 for DPA1; approximately 470 for DPB1. Roughly five DR-DQ haplotypes were handled as single units for association and clustering because linkage in the cohort was strong. Among a few hundred genotyped donors of the cohort, an average of around 240,000 unique TCR beta nucleotide sequences were sequenced per donor, around 18% of them non-productive.

For this clone: No antigen is known for it. Per-base quality was not reported, and no clone a single base away is much larger than it.

The method was the immunoSEQ multiplex PCR assay. For the multiplex PCR, a mixture combining 60 forward primers for TCR Vbeta segments and 13 reverse primers for TCR Jbeta segments was used. The CDR3 region of rearranged TCR beta genes was amplified from genomic DNA with a multiplex PCR assay. Amplified TCR beta libraries were sequenced as 87-base-pair reads on the Illumina HiSeq System. Turning to the authors' computational methods: A later analysis tallied around 80 million unique TCR beta chains across the 600 to 700 repertoires, and about 12 million of those chains were shared by two or more donors. A nearest-neighbor algorithm error-corrected the raw reads and collapsed the reads into unique sequences, merging closely related sequences to remove PCR and sequencing errors. V, D and J gene segments were assigned by aligning CDR3 sequences to IMGT reference sequences. For a sequence to be retained, a match of at least six nucleotides to both a V gene segment and a J gene segment was required. Rearrangements were classified as productive when the CDR3 lacked stop codons and remained in frame with V and J, and all other rearrangements were classified as non-productive. CDR3 was defined according to IMGT convention as the region running from the second conserved V-encoded cysteine to the conserved J-encoded phenylalanine. Sequences without an unambiguous match to a single V gene segment were excluded from the earlier analysis of 450 to 750 of the donors. In an earlier analysis of some 590 of the donors, V segments were called functional above 56.7% productive rearrangements and were called segregating when the between-donor standard deviation exceeded 5%. To diagnose cytomegalovirus status from the catalog of TCR beta chain sequences, a statistical classification framework was built. V and J gene assignment, in a later analysis, came from comparing TCR nucleotide sequences with IMGT/GENE-DB human TR gene sequences. The TCRdist pipeline was used in a later analysis to assign CDR3 sequences and most-parsimonious VDJ recombination scenarios. In a later analysis, each TCR beta chain was defined by its CDR3 amino acid sequence together with its V-gene family, and reads without a unique V-gene family were excluded. A later analysis removed 500 to 600 highly shared, low-generation-probability nucleotide sequences to deal with suspected cross-contamination and a sequencing artifact. In a later analysis, a clonal expansion index was calculated for each public chain from normalized within-repertoire ranks of inferred template counts. Generation probabilities in a later analysis came from a VDJ recombination model fitted to out-of-frame rearrangements, and those results were checked against IGoR. A later analysis scored TCR-TCR, TCR-HLA and TCR-CMV co-occurrence with hypergeometric tests, applying a repertoire-size bias correction to TCR pairs. In a later analysis, false discovery rates were estimated by permuting HLA or CMV assignments 20 times. In a later analysis, co-occurring TCRs were grouped with DBSCAN, and TCRdist sequence similarity was added when clustering was performed within HLA-allele-positive subsets. Repertoires with fewer than 30,000 or more than 120,000 public chains, plus five repertoires with anomalous nucleotide sharing, were excluded from co-occurrence clustering. This is the immuneACCESS table as TCRdb keeps it, with only in-frame sequences that have V and J called. A part of the clones is gone; compared with another copy, unresolved V genes explain less than half, and the rest is unexplained. The V and J calls and clone size are taken from that table; D and trimming were inferred from the DNA. Within this sample are 120,000 to 150,000 clones, with roughly 10% of them counted one time only. The ten largest make up around 1.9% of the sample.

In total, 500 to 700 healthy bone marrow donors made up the cohort. At the time of sampling, every cohort member was nominally healthy, though immune exposures that went unrecorded were likely present. The donor was CMV seronegative and was included in the group of 352 seronegative cohort members. Every donor gave a peripheral blood sample, and the peripheral blood mononuclear cells from that sample were used for TCR beta sequencing. Genomic DNA was extracted from the blood cell samples with the Qiagen DNeasy Blood Extraction Kit. The research as a whole found: When HLA alleles, especially DR and DQ, strongly co-occurred, attributing TCR associations to individual alleles was difficult. Only TCR beta chains were sequenced in this cohort, and the absence of alpha or paired-chain data limited detectable features. The classifier was reported to diagnose cytomegalovirus status with high specificity and sensitivity in both the original cohort and the validation cohort. Three of the identified cytomegalovirus-associated TCR beta chains were confirmed in vitro to be specific for cytomegalovirus antigens. CMV serostatus was the only immune exposure information available for the cohort. Because counts were too low, about 18 rarely observed V segments, including chromosome 9 orphons, were left out of the earlier analysis of approximately 580 of the donors. Broadly in line with IMGT annotations, most TCR beta V segments showed up in productive rearrangements about 87% or about 30% of the time in an earlier analysis of some 590 of the donors. It was suggested by the authors that the approach could potentially be generalized to other disease states and immunological phenotypes. Correlated functional status among segregating V segments might reflect linkage disequilibrium, but an unknown experimental factor could not be ruled out. A further reported finding was that TCR beta sequences accurately predicted the HLA-A and HLA-B alleles for most subjects in the first cohort. In a later genetic analysis, a missense DCLRE1C variant was associated with V-gene and J-gene trimming of TCR beta chains, and the association was replicated in an independent cohort. In a later analysis, HLA-associated TCR beta chains showed more clonal expansion and lower generation probabilities than non-associated chains that were equally common. In a later analysis, the rate of TCR association differed among HLA loci, with DRB1 alleles having the most associated TCRs and HLA-C alleles having the fewest. Some IMGT-functional V segments, including TRBV6-2 and TRBV6-3, could not be told apart with the 87-base-pair reads, so those segments were excluded. HLA typing was unavailable for some donors at each locus, so association tests used only the typed subset. The presence/absence analyses assumed that sequencing depth was roughly uniform across donors, and that assumption may not be true. In a later analysis, several top co-occurrence clusters were reported to appear linked to parvovirus B19, influenza, CMV and Epstein-Barr virus. A later analysis found that most CMV-associated TCR beta chains appeared HLA-restricted, with HLA associations seemingly driven largely by CMV exposure. A total of 150 or so TCR beta chains were listed by the study as associated with cytomegalovirus. A later analysis associated 17,000 or so TCR beta sequences with specific HLA alleles at a false discovery rate of 0.05. A later genetic analysis reported fewer N-insertions in productive TCRs among donors in an Asian-associated ancestry cluster than the roughly 690-donor mean. The sequencing pipeline was judged likely to have produced a cluster of highly shared sequence variants as a technical artifact. Most TCR sequences were seen in very few donors, while some public TCRs were found in many individuals.

The germline V gene encodes CDR1 SGHAT and CDR2 FQNNGV. Trimming accounts for 4 bases at V and 4 bases at J, while the number of junction bases matched to no gene is 5. Reading from cysteine to phenylalanine, the CDR3 counts 15 amino acids. The entry retains the CDR3 DNA only, 45 bases that are in frame from base 1. The material sequenced was PBMCs. Recombination linked TRBV11-2 to TRBJ2-5; TRBD1 agrees with 11 junctional bases. This receptor was identified in a male donor in good health and CMV-seronegative. The CDR3 corresponds to CASSSDRGLGETQYF. The sequenced DNA is TGTGCCAGCAGCTCGGACAGGGGGCTTGGAGAGACCCAGTACTTC.